The 24 T cell receptor beta chains reported below all come from one sample, sequenced in a study of HIV-infected children after antiretroviral therapy interruption. RNA-based 3' RACE libraries used unique molecular identifiers. TCRdb independently ran MiXCR on the 3' RACE reads; one entry per CDR3 protein. The repertoire includes approximately 96,000 distinct CDR3 sequences, roughly 6.7% of them detected once, and 1% to 1.3% sits in the top ten. Documented treatment: PENTA 11 planned treatment interruption arm or continuous ART arm. The specimen was CD45RA+ CD4+ T cells from PBMCs, pooled from several time points, collected from a donor given antiretroviral therapy, either interrupted or continuous. Subset defined: naive CD4+ CD45RA+ CD45RO- T cells. These receptors all come from a pool of human donors with HIV.

In its sample, this clonotype was seen many times. V and J are TRBV25-1 and TRBJ2-2, with 7 bases identical to TRBD1. Germline V gives CDR1 MGHDK, CDR2 SYGVNS. The V segment lost 4 bases and the J segment 3 bases; nucleotides outside the gene matches: 5. The CDR3 is made up of 15 amino acids. CDR3 sequence reads: CASSGLRGYTGELFF. The DNA of the CDR3 is TGTGCCAGCAGTGGGCTCAGGGGGTACACCGGGGAGCTGTTTTTT.

As to this clonotype: A much larger clone lies a single base off, so this may be a read error. J is TRBJ2-7 and V is TRBV30; D call uncertain. Germline-derived CDR1 and CDR2 are GTSNPN and SVGIG (reference sequence). The CDR3 spans 14 residues. The CDR3, as DNA: TGTGCCTGGAGTGTCCCGCCCCACCTCAGCCAGCGTTCGTTC. Translated: CAWSVPPHLSQRSF. Full variable domain (remainder filled in from reference TRBV30 and TRBJ2-7): SQTIHQWPATLVQPVGSPLSLECTVEGTSNPNLYWYRQAAGRGLQLLFYSVGIGQISSEVPQNLSASRPQDRQFILSSKKLLLSDSGFYLCAWSVPPHLSQRSFGPGTRLTVT.

In its sample, this clonotype was seen many times. V and J are TRBV10-3 and TRBJ1-2; TRBD1 matches at 11 bases. The V gene end was trimmed by 5 bases and the J gene end by 7 bases; junction bases not matched to a gene: 15. The CDR3 loop spans 17 amino acids. Germline V CDR1 and CDR2: ENHRY, SYGVKD. In DNA form, the CDR3 reads TGTGCCATCAGTCCTGGGGGCGGACAGGGGGCGTCTGCTGGCTACACCTTC. Translating it yields CAISPGGGQGASAGYTF.

In its sample, this clonotype was seen a few times. V usage is TRBV3-1 and J usage is TRBJ2-5; D might be TRBD2 (5 bases). Trimming took 0 bases from V and 7 from J, leaving 15 bases between them. Germline CDR1 LGHDT, CDR2 YNNKEL (reference sequence). The CDR3 totals 15 residues. This CDR3 is CASSQDVLALTTQYF. In nucleotides, the CDR3 is TGTGCCAGCAGCCAAGATGTCCTAGCTCTCACGACCCAGTACTTC.

At least ten counts were recorded for this clonotype. The chain recombines TRBV27 with TRBJ1-1; the D is unclear. CDR1 is MNHEY, CDR2 SMNVEV, per germline (reference sequence). This CDR3 region has 13 residues. The V end was cut by 0 bases, the J end by 8 bases, with 10 bases between. CDR3 bases: TGTGCCAGCAGTTTATCCGCGGTTTCCGAAGCTTTCTTT. It specifies CASSLSAVSEAFF.

At least ten counts were recorded for this clonotype. J is TRBJ2-2 and V is TRBV5-1; D is perhaps TRBD2 (6 bases). This CDR3 comprises 16 residues. V shed 4 bases and J shed 2 bases, with 15 bases lying between them. In germline, CDR1 is SGHRS, CDR2 YFSETQ. The CDR3 DNA reads as TGCGCCAGCAGCCTCCGGGACTTCACAAACACCGGGGAGCTGTTTTTT. It encodes CASSLRDFTNTGELFF.

There are a few counts of this clonotype. V and J are TRBV5-1 and TRBJ1-4; D call uncertain. V lost 1 base, J lost 7 bases, and 11 bases lay in between. CDR1 and CDR2 (germline): SGHRS, YFSETQ. The CDR3 loop spans 14 amino acids. CDR3 protein: CASSLLPEREKLFF. The CDR3 coding sequence is TGCGCCAGCAGCTTGCTCCCCGAGCGTGAAAAACTGTTTTTT.

This clonotype was counted a few times. The chain carries TRBV7-2 and TRBJ1-1; D call uncertain. The CDR3 consists of 9 residues. Germline V gives CDR1 SGHTA, CDR2 FQGNSA. Trimming stripped 3 bases from V and 11 bases from J, with 4 bases between. The CDR3 spells CASSLSAFF. As DNA, the CDR3 is TGTGCCAGCAGCTTGTCGGCTTTCTTT. The whole variable domain, remainder taken from reference TRBV7-2 and TRBJ1-1, is GAGVSQSPSNKVTEKGKDVELRCDPISGHTALYWYRQSLGQGLEFLIYFQGNSAPDKSGLPSDRFSAERTGGSVSTLTIQRTQQEDSAVYLCASSLSAFFGQGTRLTVV.

This clonotype was counted ten times or more. The chain recombines TRBV12-3 or TRBV12-4 with TRBJ2-7; D is uncertain. Trimming pared 3 bases from V and 6 bases from J, leaving 12 bases between. This CDR3 is built from 13 residues. The CDR3 DNA reads TGTGCCAGCAGTTTCAAGCTGTCGGCCGAGCAGTACTTC. It yields the protein CASSFKLSAEQYF.

This clonotype was counted at least ten times. This chain links TRBV25-1 with TRBJ2-7; the D is unclear. V was trimmed by 4 bases and J by 3 bases, leaving 13 bases between them. Germline-derived CDR1 and CDR2 are MGHDK and SYGVNS. The CDR3 has 14 amino acids. The CDR3 sequence is CASSGSLPGYEQYF. In DNA form, the CDR3 reads TGTGCCAGCAGTGGTTCCTTACCTGGCTACGAGCAGTACTTC.

The chain carries TRBV19 and TRBJ1-1, with D unclear. The CDR3 runs to 16 residues. Trimming removed 3 bases from V and 1 base from J, with 15 bases in between. Germline V CDR1 and CDR2: LNHDA, SQIVND (reference sequence). The CDR3, as DNA: TGTGCCAGTAGTATCTTCGGCCCTATGGGGAACACTGAAGCTTTCTTT. Residues: CASSIFGPMGNTEAFF.

This clonotype has at least ten counts. The J gene is TRBJ1-2, the V gene TRBV28; 8 bases match TRBD1. The junction had 16 bases not matched to a gene; V was cut back by 4 bases and J by 9 bases. From germline, CDR1 is MDHEN and CDR2 SYDVKM. CDR3 length: 16 residues. CDR3 coding DNA: TGTGCCAGCAGTTCTGGGTCAGGGGGCGCACTTATCCGCTACACCTTC. Protein: CASSSGSGGALIRYTF.

At least ten counts were recorded for this clonotype. This chain connects TRBV20-1 to TRBJ2-2, with D possibly being TRBD2 (6 bases). This CDR3 region has 15 residues. In germline, CDR1 is DFQATT, CDR2 SNEGSKA (reference sequence). For the CDR3, the DNA is TGCAGCGCCACCCCGGGACTCCTGAACACCGGGGAGCTGTTTTTT. It translates to CSATPGLLNTGELFF.

There are many counts of this clonotype. The V and J genes are TRBV11-2 and TRBJ1-4; D is ambiguous. From germline, CDR1 is SGHAT and CDR2 FQNNGV. The CDR3 spans 14 residues. Trimming cost V 0 bases and J 3 bases, with 5 bases left between them. Written as DNA, the CDR3 is TGTGCCAGCAGCTTAGACCCCTCTAATGAAAAACTGTTTTTT. This sequence encodes CASSLDPSNEKLFF.

This clonotype was seen many times. The chain links TRBV29-1 to TRBJ2-7; D gene unclear. The germline V and J ends were trimmed by 0 bases and 7 bases, with 10 bases remaining between them. CDR3 length: 12 residues. The germline CDR1 and CDR2 sequences are SQVTM and ANQGSEA. The CDR3 DNA sequence: TGCAGCGTTGAAGATTTCAGGTTGGAGCAGTACTTC. Its protein product is CSVEDFRLEQYF.

This clonotype was counted ten times or more. This chain joins TRBV12-3 or TRBV12-4 and TRBJ1-4; D is ambiguous. The V and J ends lost 6 bases and 8 bases respectively, with 16 bases between them. The CDR3 covers 14 residues. The CDR3 sequence: CASRITPEEEKLFF. As DNA, the CDR3 is TGTGCCAGCAGGATAACACCAGAGGAGGAAAAACTGTTTTTT.

The sample holds many counts of this clonotype. The chain links TRBV7-9 to TRBJ2-2; weak D call: TRBD2 (6 bases). The V gene's germline CDR1 is SEHNR and CDR2 FQNEAQ (reference sequence). This CDR3 has 15 residues. Trimming shortened V by 5 bases and J by 7 bases, and 17 bases separated the two germline ends. The CDR3 bases are TGTGCCAGCAGCCAAGATGGAGGGTCTTTCGGGGAGCTGTTTTTT. This gives the protein CASSQDGGSFGELFF.

This chain uses TRBV11-2 with TRBJ1-3, with 7 bases identical to TRBD1. The CDR3 consists of 15 residues. The germline V gene encodes CDR1 SGHAT and CDR2 FQNNGV. Trimming cost V 6 bases and J 0 bases; bases outside gene matches: 5. The CDR3 region has the DNA TGTGCCAGCAGGCCCCGGGACAGCTCTGGAAACACCATATATTTT. As protein: CASRPRDSSGNTIYF.

This clonotype occurred a few times. The rearrangement links TRBV19 to TRBJ2-7; TRBD2 matches 10 bases. After removal of 6 bases from V and 0 bases from J, the junction contained 8 bases not matched to a gene. Looked up from germline, CDR1 is LNHDA and CDR2 is SQIVND (reference sequence). The CDR3 has 16 amino acids. The CDR3, as DNA: TGTGCCAGTAGCCCTGGACTAGCGGTCTACTCCTACGAGCAGTACTTC. It is translated as CASSPGLAVYSYEQYF.

Ten or more counts support this clonotype. J is TRBJ2-7 and V is TRBV7-8; possibly TRBD2 for D (5 bases). The CDR3 length is 13 residues. V gave up 5 bases and J gave up 11 bases, with 19 bases separating them. Germline V gene sequence: CDR1 SGHVS, CDR2 FQNEAQ. The CDR3 here is CASSGGSLLREYF. The CDR3 nucleotides are TGTGCCAGCAGCGGAGGATCCTTGTTGAGGGAGTACTTC.

This clonotype has ten or more counts. V is TRBV3-1 and J is TRBJ1-6, with D possibly TRBD1 on 6 matching bases. Trimming stripped 4 bases from V and 5 bases from J, with 9 bases between. From germline, CDR1 is LGHDT and CDR2 YNNKEL (reference sequence). The CDR3 length is 14 residues. As DNA, the CDR3 is TGTGCCAGCAGCCTACAGGGCCATAATTCACCCCTCCACTTT. This translates into CASSLQGHNSPLHF.

This clonotype was seen many times. This rearrangement joins TRBV28 to TRBJ2-5; D remains ambiguous. Trimming stripped 2 bases from V and 2 bases from J, with 3 bases between. Germline values: CDR1 MDHEN, CDR2 SYDVKM. The CDR3 totals 12 residues. The CDR3 region is CASSLQQETQYF. In nucleotides, the CDR3 is TGTGCCAGCAGTTTACAGCAAGAGACCCAGTACTTC. The variable domain in full, completed from reference TRBV28 and TRBJ2-5, reads DVKVTQSSRYLVKRTGEKVFLECVQDMDHENMFWYRQDPGLGLRLIYFSYDVKMKEKGDIPEGYSVSREKKERFSLILESASTNQTSMYLCASSLQQETQYFGPGTRLLVL.

Many counts were recorded for this clonotype. J is TRBJ2-3 and V is TRBV19, with 8 nucleotides matching TRBD1. This CDR3 comprises 16 residues. V shed 5 bases, J shed 0 bases, and the junction held 7 bases outside the gene matches. Germline V CDR1 and CDR2: LNHDA, SQIVND (reference sequence). The chain's CDR3 is CASSSRDRISTDTQYF. The CDR3 coding sequence is TGTGCCAGTAGTTCAAGGGACAGGATAAGCACAGATACGCAGTATTTT.

In this sample, this clonotype turned up many times. The chain links TRBV30 to TRBJ2-1; the D is unclear. Between the trimmed V and J ends, which lost 0 bases and 9 bases, there was a span of 12 bases. This CDR3 is 13 amino acids long. Germline V gene lookup returns CDR1 GTSNPN and CDR2 SVGIG (reference sequence). This CDR3 reads CAWSVHLFSEQFF. CDR3 sequence (DNA): TGTGCCTGGAGTGTACATCTATTCAGTGAGCAGTTCTTC.